One and the same sample provided the 20 T cell receptor beta chains below, sequenced in a study of blood T cell repertoires in COVID-19. Repertoires were generated with immunoSEQ multiplex PCR, while TCRdb's copy carries only in-frame clones and drops some. The table lists fewer than 250,000 clones, about nine tenths of them singletons. The sequenced sample consisted of peripheral blood. The receptors originated from a man in his thirties or forties with COVID-19, enrolled during active disease.

V is TRBV2 and J is TRBJ1-1; tentatively, D is TRBD1 (5 bases). In germline, CDR1 is SNHLY, CDR2 FYNNEI. The CDR3 runs to 16 residues. V gave up 3 bases and J gave up 1 base, with 15 bases separating them. The DNA for the CDR3 is TGTGCCAGCAGTGACCTTTCGGAGGGACCGAACACTGAAGCTTTCTTT. It encodes CASSDLSEGPNTEAFF.

The chain employs TRBV9 and TRBJ2-5; D may be TRBD1 (6 bases). Looked up from germline, CDR1 is SGDLS and CDR2 is YYNGEE. This CDR3 spans 16 amino acids. Trimming removed 0 bases from V and 4 bases from J, with 16 bases in between. The CDR3 DNA is TGTGCCAGCAGCGTAGAGGGGGATCTTGGTGGAGAGACCCAGTACTTC. Its translation is CASSVEGDLGGETQYF.

The chain joins TRBV11-2 to TRBJ1-6, with 7 positions matching TRBD1. The CDR3 sequence is 18 residues long. CDR1 SGHAT and CDR2 FQNNGV come from the germline V gene. V lost 2 bases and J lost 3; bases outside the gene matches: 10. CDR3 nucleotides: TGTGCCAGCAGCTTAATCCTAGGGGGACAGAGCTATAATTCACCCCTCCACTTT. Residues: CASSLILGGQSYNSPLHF.

This chain connects TRBV5-1 to TRBJ2-1; 10 bases line up with TRBD2. V was clipped by 5 bases and J by 6 bases; unmatched bases: 14. Per the germline V gene, CDR1 is SGHRS and CDR2 is YFSETQ. The CDR3 runs to 17 residues. CDR3 sequence reads: CASSFSGGQNSGNEQFF. DNA for the CDR3: TGCGCCAGCAGTTTTAGCGGGGGGCAAAACAGCGGCAATGAGCAGTTCTTC.

This clone was detected once. The chain links TRBV6-5 to TRBJ1-1, with no clear D. The CDR3 runs 14 residues. Trimming removed 2 bases from V and 1 base from J, with 8 bases in between. Germline V gene sequence: CDR1 MNHEY, CDR2 SVGAGI. The CDR3 protein is CASSYAGRNTEAFF. For the CDR3, the DNA is TGTGCCAGCAGTTACGCAGGAAGGAACACTGAAGCTTTCTTT.

The table lists this clone with a few counts. The chain is built from TRBV29-1 and TRBJ1-1; no firm D call. The V gene lost 1 base and the J gene lost 5 bases, with 11 bases spanning the gap. This CDR3 is built from 13 residues. CDR1 SQVTM and CDR2 ANQGSEA come from the germline V gene. CDR3 in DNA: TGCAGCGTTGAAGGGAGGGCATATACTGAAGCTTTCTTT. This translates into CSVEGRAYTEAFF.

This chain joins TRBV12-3 or TRBV12-4 and TRBJ1-1; D perhaps matches TRBD1 (5 bases). The CDR3 is 13 amino acids. V gave up 5 bases and J gave up 7 bases, with 14 bases separating them. The CDR3 nucleotides are TGTGCCAGCAGTCGCGGGGGAGGGGATGAAGCTTTCTTT. Protein sequence: CASSRGGGDEAFF.

The V call is TRBV19, the J call TRBJ1-4, with a weak D call TRBD1 (6 bases). This CDR3 spans 16 amino acids. The germline gives CDR1 LNHDA, CDR2 SQIVND (reference sequence). Trimming stripped 6 bases from V and 0 bases from J, with 14 bases between. CDR3 amino acids: CASRITGFSTNEKLFF. The DNA for the CDR3 is TGTGCCAGTAGGATTACAGGGTTCTCAACTAATGAAAAACTGTTTTTT.

The gene calls are TRBV6-6 and TRBJ2-7; perhaps TRBD1 as D (5 bases). The V gene lost 6 bases and the J gene lost 0 bases, with 15 bases spanning the gap. The germline gives CDR1 MNHNY, CDR2 SVGAGI (reference sequence). The CDR3 spans 15 residues. The CDR3 DNA reads as TGTGCCAGCAGCAACCCGAGGACATCCTCCTACGAGCAGTACTTC. This encodes CASSNPRTSSYEQYF.

The V and J genes are TRBV5-6 and TRBJ2-7; 8 positions agree with TRBD1. Germline V lookup: CDR1 SGHDT, CDR2 YYEEEE. Unmatched junction bases numbered 6, after V lost 1 base and J lost 3 bases. CDR3 size: 15 residues. The chain's CDR3 is CASSLQGQGNYEQYF. For the CDR3, the DNA is TGTGCCAGCAGCTTGCAAGGACAGGGAAACTACGAGCAGTACTTC.

The J gene is TRBJ1-1, the V gene TRBV6-5, with D possibly being TRBD1 (5 bases). There are 15 residues in the CDR3. With 0 bases removed from V and 5 bases from J, the gap between germline ends came to 13 bases. CDR1 and CDR2 (germline): MNHEY, SVGAGI. This chain's CDR3 is CASSYSGGGGTEAFF. CDR3 nucleotide sequence: TGTGCCAGCAGTTACTCAGGTGGGGGGGGGACTGAAGCTTTCTTT.

V gene TRBV12-3 or TRBV12-4 combines with J gene TRBJ1-5; 10 bases line up with TRBD1. The CDR3 is 13 residues long. The V segment lost 3 bases and the J segment 11 bases; nucleotides outside the gene matches: 4. The CDR3 spells CASSLDRGSTQHF. CDR3 coding DNA: TGTGCCAGCAGTTTGGACAGGGGGTCAACCCAGCATTTT.

The chain couples TRBV10-3 to TRBJ1-2, with D possibly TRBD1 on 5 matching bases. Germline-derived CDR1 and CDR2 are ENHRY and SYGVKD. The CDR3 has 14 residues. V lost 8 bases to trimming and J lost 3 bases, with 16 bases between them. CDR3 DNA sequence: TGTGCCATCCCATCCGGCGGGGGATACTATGGCTACACCTTC. It is translated as CAIPSGGGYYGYTF.

This chain links TRBV19 with TRBJ2-7, with D perhaps TRBD1 (6 bases). Trimming pared 6 bases from V and 0 bases from J, leaving 15 bases between. The CDR3 loop spans 15 amino acids. Germline V gene lookup returns CDR1 LNHDA and CDR2 SQIVND (reference sequence). CDR3 DNA: TGTGCCAGTAGGAAAACCATGGACAGCTCCTACGAGCAGTACTTC. Translation: CASRKTMDSSYEQYF.

This clone appeared a single time. J is TRBJ2-3 and V is TRBV20-1, with D maybe TRBD1 (6 bases). Between the trimmed V and J ends, which lost 3 bases and 1 base, there was a span of 14 bases. Germline V CDR1 and CDR2: DFQATT, SNEGSKA (reference sequence). The CDR3 length is 15 residues. CDR3 in amino acids: CSASNLPGGTDTQYF. CDR3 bases: TGCAGTGCTAGTAACCTACCAGGGGGCACAGATACGCAGTATTTT.

V usage is TRBV14 and J usage is TRBJ1-2, with D perhaps matching TRBD1 (6 bases). The CDR3 covers 12 residues. Trimming took off 4 bases at V and 4 bases at J, with 7 bases between the two ends. CDR1 and CDR2 (germline): SGHDN, FVKESK. DNA of the CDR3: TGTGCCAGCAGCCTGGGGGCCTATGGCTACACCTTC. Translated, it gives CASSLGAYGYTF.

This chain uses TRBV7-2 with TRBJ2-2; 14 bases are shared with TRBD2. CDR1 and CDR2 from the germline V gene are SGHTA and FQGNSA. Trimming at V came to 4 bases and at J to 7 bases, leaving 5 bases not matched to a gene. This CDR3 region has 16 residues. The CDR3 loop is CASSSRLAGGLGELFF. The CDR3 bases are TGTGCCAGCAGCTCACGACTAGCGGGGGGGCTCGGGGAGCTGTTTTTT.

The chain combines TRBV14 with TRBJ1-5, with D hard to call. The V gene's germline CDR1 is SGHDN and CDR2 FVKESK. V was shortened by 0 bases and J by 5 bases, with 5 bases between the two germline ends. CDR3 size: 13 residues. This CDR3 is CASSQDPYQPQHF. In DNA, the CDR3 is TGTGCCAGCAGCCAAGATCCCTATCAGCCCCAGCATTTT. Combining the CDR3 with reference TRBV14 and TRBJ1-5 gives the whole variable domain EAGVTQFPSHSVIEKGQTVTLRCDPISGHDNLYWYRRVMGKEIKFLLHFVKESKQDESGMPNNRFLAERTGGTYSTLKVQPAELEDSGVYFCASSQDPYQPQHFGDGTRLSIL.

The chain has TRBV19 and TRBJ2-3, with TRBD2 identical over 8 bases. The germline CDR1 and CDR2 sequences are LNHDA and SQIVND (reference sequence). The CDR3 is 14 residues long. V lost 3 bases and J lost 6; bases outside the gene matches: 5. The CDR3 spells CASSIFGGEDTQYF. CDR3 nucleotides: TGTGCCAGTAGTATCTTCGGGGGGGAGGATACGCAGTATTTT.

The chain employs TRBV5-1 and TRBJ2-7; 7 bases are a match to TRBD1. Germline V gene data show CDR1 as SGHRS and CDR2 as YFSETQ. The V and J ends lost 4 bases and 6 bases, in that order; junction bases with no gene match: 10. The CDR3 runs 14 residues. CDR3 sequence: CASSPGTGAGEQYF. The DNA for the CDR3 is TGCGCCAGCAGCCCAGGCACAGGGGCGGGCGAGCAGTACTTC.